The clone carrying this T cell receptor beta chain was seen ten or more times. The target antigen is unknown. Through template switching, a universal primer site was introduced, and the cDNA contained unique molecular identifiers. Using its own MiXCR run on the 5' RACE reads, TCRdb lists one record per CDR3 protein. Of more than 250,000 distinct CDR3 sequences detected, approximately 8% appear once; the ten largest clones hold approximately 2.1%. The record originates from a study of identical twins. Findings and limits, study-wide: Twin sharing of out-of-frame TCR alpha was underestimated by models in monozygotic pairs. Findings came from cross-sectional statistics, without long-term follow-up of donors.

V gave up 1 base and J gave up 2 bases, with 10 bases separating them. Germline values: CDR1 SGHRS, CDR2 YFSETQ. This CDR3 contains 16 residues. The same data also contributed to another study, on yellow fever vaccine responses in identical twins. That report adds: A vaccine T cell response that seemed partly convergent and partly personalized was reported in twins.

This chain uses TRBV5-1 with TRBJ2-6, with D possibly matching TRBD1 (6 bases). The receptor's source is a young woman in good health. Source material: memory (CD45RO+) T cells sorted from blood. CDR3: CASSLTTGPGANVLTF. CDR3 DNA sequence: TGCGCCAGCAGCTTGACGACAGGACCTGGGGCCAACGTCCTGACTTTC.